This TCR beta chain was documented in a study of T cells in Graves' hyperthyroidism and ophthalmopathy. About the research overall: Initial diagnosis, before any treatment, was when peripheral blood was collected. Whole-study results and caveats: Before onset, by a median of 6.5 months, the model predicted ophthalmopathy.

Trimming removed 5 bases from V and 6 bases from J; junction bases left unmatched: 7. The germline CDR1 and CDR2 sequences are SQVTM and ANQGSEA. CDR3 length: 15 residues. Amplification of TCR beta CDR3 regions used RNA as the template. The HTBI set primed first-round TCR CDR3 RT-PCR. One entry per CDR3 protein results from TCRdb running MiXCR on the multiplex PCR reads. The sample carries around 100,000 distinct CDR3 sequences, less than 55% recorded once. This clonotype showed up many times. Its specificity is not known. Hyperthyroidism had been newly diagnosed in patients aged 18 to 65, and its duration was under 2 months.

This rearrangement joins TRBV29-1 to TRBJ2-1; TRBD2 matches 13 bases. This sequence was found in a man aged 40-49 years with Graves' hyperthyroidism. The sample was blood. This chain's CDR3 is CSVFGLAGAPNEQFF. CDR3 nucleotide sequence: TGCAGCGTTTTCGGACTAGCGGGAGCACCCAATGAGCAGTTCTTC.